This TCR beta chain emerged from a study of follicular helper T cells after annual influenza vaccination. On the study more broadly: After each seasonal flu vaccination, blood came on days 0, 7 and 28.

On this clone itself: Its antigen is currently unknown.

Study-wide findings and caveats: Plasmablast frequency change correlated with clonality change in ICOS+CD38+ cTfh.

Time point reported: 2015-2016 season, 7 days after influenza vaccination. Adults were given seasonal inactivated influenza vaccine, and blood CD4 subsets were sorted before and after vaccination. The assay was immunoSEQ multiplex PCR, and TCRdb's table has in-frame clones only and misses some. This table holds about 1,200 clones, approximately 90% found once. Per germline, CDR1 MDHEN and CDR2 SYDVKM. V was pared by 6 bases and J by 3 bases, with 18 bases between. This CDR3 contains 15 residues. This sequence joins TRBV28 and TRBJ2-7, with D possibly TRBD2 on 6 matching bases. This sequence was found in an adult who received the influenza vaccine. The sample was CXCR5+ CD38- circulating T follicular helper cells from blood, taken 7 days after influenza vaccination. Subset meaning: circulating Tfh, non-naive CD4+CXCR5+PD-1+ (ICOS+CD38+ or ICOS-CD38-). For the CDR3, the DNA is TGTGCCAGCAGCAACGGCGGGGCGAAAGGCTACGAGCAGTACTTC. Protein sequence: CASSNGGAKGYEQYF.